The rows below give T cell receptor beta chains drawn from one sample of a study of T cell repertoires in cytomegalovirus infection. These receptors' targets are unknown. A single record per CDR3 protein comes from TCRdb applying MiXCR to the reads. The sample includes some 350,000 distinct CDR3 sequences, nearly 35% of them seen just once. The sample consisted of cultured PBMCs, taken from culture after CMV antigen stimulation. The receptors shown here come from a human donor in good health (CMV status not recorded). Some clones in this sample may be carry-over from other donors' samples. Both conserved end residues are part of each CDR3. D genes are given only for firm matches. The listing skips clone size in some rows; elsewhere it reads once, few, many or a size class.

abundance	v_gene	len	j_gene	d_gene	CDR3nt	CDR3aa
NA	TRBV10-2	14	TRBJ2-1	TRBD2	TGCGCCAGCAGTGGGGCTAGCGGGAGAGATGAGCAGTTCTTC	CASSGASGRDEQFF
few	TRBV6-6	14	TRBJ2-5	TRBD1	TGTGCCAGCAGTTATTTGGACAGGGAAGAGACCCAGTACTTC	CASSYLDREETQYF
NA	TRBV6-2/TRBV6-3	14	TRBJ2-1	NA	TGTGCCAGCAGTTACTCGGACATCTTCAATGAGCAGTTCTTC	CASSYSDIFNEQFF
NA	TRBV28	15	TRBJ1-5	NA	TGTGCCAGCAGTGACCTACAGGGATTCAATCAGCCCCAGCATTTT	CASSDLQGFNQPQHF
few	TRBV12-3/TRBV12-4	14	TRBJ2-3	NA	TGTGCCAGCAGTTGGGGCAGTCGCACAGATACGCAGTATTTT	CASSWGSRTDTQYF
NA	TRBV27	16	TRBJ1-1	TRBD1	TGTGCCAGCAGTTTAACCCCGACAGGGGATGGGACTGAAGCTTTCTTT	CASSLTPTGDGTEAFF
NA	TRBV6-8	17	TRBJ1-6	NA	TGTGCCAGCAGACGTCCCTCGAGGGGAAGGGTGGGTTCACCCCTCCACTTT	CASRRPSRGRVGSPLHF
few	TRBV7-9	13	TRBJ1-5	TRBD1	TGTGCCAGCAGCCATAACGACAGGGAACCCCAGCATTTT	CASSHNDREPQHF
NA	TRBV7-2	14	TRBJ2-3	NA	TGTGCCAGCAGCTTAGATGGGTTCCCAGATACGCAGTATTTT	CASSLDGFPDTQYF
NA	TRBV12-3/TRBV12-4	14	TRBJ2-2	NA	TGTGCCAGCAGTTTCGGCAGGGTGGCCGGGGAGCTGTTTTTT	CASSFGRVAGELFF
few	TRBV7-3	13	TRBJ2-3	NA	TGTGCCAGCAGCTCCCCCAAGGAGAATACGCAGTATTTT	CASSSPKENTQYF
NA	TRBV7-8	14	TRBJ1-2	NA	TGTGCCAGCAGCTTAGATTATTACCAGTATGGCTACACCTTC	CASSLDYYQYGYTF
few	TRBV11-3	13	TRBJ2-1	NA	TGTGCCAGCAGCAGCGCGGGGTACAATGAGCAGTTCTTC	CASSSAGYNEQFF
few	TRBV7-2	17	TRBJ2-3	NA	TGTGCCAGCAGCTTACTATTATTAGGACACCGCACAGATACGCAGTATTTT	CASSLLLLGHRTDTQYF
many	TRBV6-2/TRBV6-3	14	TRBJ1-1	NA	TGTGCCAGCAGTTACTCACAGAGTTACACTGAAGCTTTCTTT	CASSYSQSYTEAFF
NA	TRBV19	15	TRBJ2-1	NA	TGTGCCAGTAGTCCCGGACATTTTAGCGGCAATGAGCAGTTCTTC	CASSPGHFSGNEQFF
NA	TRBV15	12	TRBJ1-5	NA	TGTGCCACCAGCAGATCGGATCAGCCCCAGCATTTT	CATSRSDQPQHF
few	TRBV19	13	TRBJ1-1	TRBD1	TGTGCCAGTGGGGACAGGGGGAACACTGAAGCTTTCTTT	CASGDRGNTEAFF
many	TRBV7-2	16	TRBJ1-6	NA	TGTGCCAGCAGCTTAGTCCACCAGTCTTATAATTCACCCCTCCACTTT	CASSLVHQSYNSPLHF
few	TRBV4-3	17	TRBJ1-3	NA	TGCGCCAGCAGCCAAGACCGATGGACGGATTCTGGAAACACCATATATTTT	CASSQDRWTDSGNTIYF
NA	TRBV7-8	18	TRBJ2-4	TRBD1	TGTGCCAGCAGCTCTAGCCGACAGGACAGGGCGGCCAAAAACATTCAGTACTTC	CASSSSRQDRAAKNIQYF
few	TRBV7-2	15	TRBJ2-7	NA	TGTGCCAGCAGCTTAGCCGGGAGTGGATCCTACGAGCAGTACTTC	CASSLAGSGSYEQYF
NA	TRBV2	13	TRBJ1-2	NA	TGTGCCAGCAGTAATTCCCTGGAATATGGCTACACCTTC	CASSNSLEYGYTF
NA	TRBV7-6	17	TRBJ2-4	TRBD2	TGTGCCAGCAGCTTAGCGGGGAGCGGGAGTTCCAAAAACATTCAGTACTTC	CASSLAGSGSSKNIQYF
NA	TRBV28	14	TRBJ1-2	NA	TGTGCCAGCAGGGATTTCGGGACGGCCTATGGCTACACCTTC	CASRDFGTAYGYTF
NA	TRBV20-1	14	TRBJ2-7	NA	TGCAGTGCTAGACCCGCTCGCGGGGCCCTCGAGCAGTACTTC	CSARPARGALEQYF
NA	TRBV20-1	14	TRBJ2-3	NA	TGCAGTGCTCGGGACCCGTTAGGCACAGATACGCAGTATTTT	CSARDPLGTDTQYF
NA	TRBV11-2	16	TRBJ2-3	NA	TGTGCCAGCAGCTTACCGGAGTTGTGGGGCACAGATACGCAGTATTTT	CASSLPELWGTDTQYF
NA	TRBV28	16	TRBJ1-5	TRBD1	TGTGCCAGCAGGGAGCAGGGGGCCTCGAGCAATCAGCCCCAGCATTTT	CASREQGASSNQPQHF
NA	TRBV18	19	TRBJ1-5	NA	TGTGCCAGCTCACTTCTGGCCCCAGGACCTCCCACTGCTGATCAGCCCCAGCATTTT	CASSLLAPGPPTADQPQHF
few	TRBV6-2/TRBV6-3	14	TRBJ2-7	TRBD1	TGTGCCAGCAGCTGGGACAGACTCACCGACGAGCAGTACTTC	CASSWDRLTDEQYF
NA	TRBV6-6	16	TRBJ1-1	NA	TGTGCCAGCAGTTACTCTTTAGGGCCCGGGGGCACTGAAGCTTTCTTT	CASSYSLGPGGTEAFF
few	TRBV7-2	14	TRBJ2-1	NA	TGTGCCAGCAGTCCGGGACGAAGAAACAATGAGCAGTTCTTC	CASSPGRRNNEQFF
once	TRBV29-1	11	TRBJ2-1	TRBD1	TGCAGCGGACAGGGGGCCGGAGAGCAGTTCTTC	CSGQGAGEQFF